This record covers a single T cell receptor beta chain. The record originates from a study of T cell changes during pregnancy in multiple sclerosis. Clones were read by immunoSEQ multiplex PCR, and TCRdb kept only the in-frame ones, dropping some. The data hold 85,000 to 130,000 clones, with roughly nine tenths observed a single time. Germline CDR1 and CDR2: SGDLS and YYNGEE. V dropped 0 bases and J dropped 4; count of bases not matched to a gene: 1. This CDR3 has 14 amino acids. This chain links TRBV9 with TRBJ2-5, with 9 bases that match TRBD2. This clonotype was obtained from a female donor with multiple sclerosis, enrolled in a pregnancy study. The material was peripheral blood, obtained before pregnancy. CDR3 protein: CASSVGGRAETQYF. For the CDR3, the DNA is TGTGCCAGCAGCGTAGGCGGGAGGGCAGAGACCCAGTACTTC.